Presented here are 12 T cell receptor beta chains from one specimen sequenced in a study of blood T cell repertoires in COVID-19. Only in-frame clones appear in the TCRdb table, and some are missing; sequencing was by immunoSEQ multiplex PCR. The sample has 200,000 to 300,000 clones; about nine tenths are singletons. The sequencing sample was made of peripheral blood. These receptors were obtained from a man aged 55-75 years who had recovered from COVID-19.

The chain couples TRBV11-2 to TRBJ1-4; TRBD1 agrees at 9 bases. The CDR3 sequence is 15 residues long. Trimming cost V 3 bases and J 7 bases; bases outside gene matches: 6. Germline CDR1 reads SGHAT; CDR2 reads FQNNGV. CDR3 region: CASSFNRGHGEKLFF. The CDR3 DNA follows: TGTGCCAGCAGCTTTAACAGGGGGCACGGTGAAAAACTGTTTTTT.

This clone occurred a few times. This rearrangement joins TRBV5-1 to TRBJ2-7, with 8 bases identical to TRBD2. The CDR3 loop spans 14 amino acids. The junction had 6 bases not matched to a gene; V was cut back by 3 bases and J by 4 bases. In germline, CDR1 is SGHRS, CDR2 YFSETQ. The CDR3 DNA follows: TGCGCCAGCAGCTCCGGGGGGGCTAGGTACGAGCAGTACTTC. As protein: CASSSGGARYEQYF.

This chain joins TRBV7-9 and TRBJ1-1; 10 bases agree with TRBD1. CDR3 size: 13 residues. V was clipped by 4 bases and J by 11 bases; unmatched bases: 7. The V gene's germline CDR1 is SEHNR and CDR2 FQNEAQ (reference sequence). DNA of the CDR3: TGTGCCAGCAGCTCGACAGGGGGCGCGGGGGCTTTCTTT. This sequence encodes CASSSTGGAGAFF.

This clone came up once. The chain has TRBV5-1 and TRBJ2-7; D perhaps matches TRBD1 (5 bases). Germline V gives CDR1 SGHRS, CDR2 YFSETQ. The V end was cut by 1 base, the J end by 6 bases, with 8 bases between. This CDR3 comprises 12 residues. CDR3 in amino acids: CASSLSRGEQYF. DNA for the CDR3: TGCGCCAGCAGCTTGAGTAGGGGCGAGCAGTACTTC.

This clone was picked up a small number of times. The rearrangement uses TRBV11-2 and TRBJ1-4; weak D call: TRBD1 (6 bases). CDR1 and CDR2 (germline): SGHAT, FQNNGV. The CDR3 spans 16 residues. The V gene lost 6 bases and the J gene lost 7 bases, with 21 bases spanning the gap. The CDR3 protein is CASSRRSPLQGEKLFF. The CDR3 bases are TGTGCCAGCAGTCGTAGATCCCCATTACAGGGTGAAAAACTGTTTTTT.

The gene calls are TRBV7-8 and TRBJ1-6, with D possibly being TRBD1 (5 bases). This CDR3 has 16 amino acids. Germline V gene lookup returns CDR1 SGHVS and CDR2 FQNEAQ. The V end was cut by 1 base, the J end by 9 bases, with 16 bases between. The CDR3 DNA reads as TGTGCCAGCAGCTTAGGCATGGGAGGCACAGGTTCACCCCTCCACTTT. Protein: CASSLGMGGTGSPLHF.

V is TRBV18 and J is TRBJ1-1, with D unclear. The germline V gene has CDR1 KGHSH and CDR2 LQKENI. Trimming removed 0 bases from V and 0 bases from J, with 5 bases in between. This CDR3 comprises 14 residues. The CDR3 sequence is CASSPPNMNTEAFF. The CDR3 nucleotides read TGTGCCAGCTCACCACCCAACATGAACACTGAAGCTTTCTTT.

This clone showed up just a few times. V and J are TRBV11-2 and TRBJ1-4, with D tentatively TRBD1 (5 bases). Deletions cut 5 bases from V and 8 bases from J, with 18 bases between. Germline CDR1 and CDR2: SGHAT and FQNNGV. CDR3 size: 15 residues. The CDR3 DNA sequence: TGTGCCAGCAGCACTCCGGACACTATCGGGGAAAAACTGTTTTTT. It is translated as CASSTPDTIGEKLFF.

The CDR3 loop reads CASRDRGAGGYGYTF. CDR3 nucleotides: TGCGCCAGCAGGGACAGGGGGGCCGGCGGGTATGGCTACACCTTC. V usage is TRBV5-1 and J usage is TRBJ1-2; 10 bases fit TRBD1. With V trimmed by 5 bases and J by 5 bases, 9 bases remained unmatched. The germline CDR1 and CDR2 sequences are SGHRS and YFSETQ. The CDR3 contains 15 residues.

The V call is TRBV7-2, the J call TRBJ2-7; possible D gene TRBD1, 5 bases. V was cut by 2 bases and J by 2 bases, with 10 bases left in between. Germline lookup yields CDR1 SGHTA and CDR2 FQGNSA. The CDR3 is made up of 14 amino acids. As DNA, the CDR3 is TGTGCCAGCAGCTTAAGGCAGGGTCCCTACGAGCAGTACTTC. Amino acids: CASSLRQGPYEQYF.

CDR3 nucleotides: TGTGCCAGCAGTTTGCGCGAGGTTCCCGACACAGATACGCAGTATTTT. It encodes CASSLREVPDTDTQYF. The rearrangement links TRBV27 to TRBJ2-3; D not certain. The V end was cut by 3 bases, the J end by 2 bases, with 15 bases between. Looked up from germline, CDR1 is MNHEY and CDR2 is SMNVEV (reference sequence). CDR3 length: 16 residues.

This chain links TRBV7-2 with TRBJ2-7; 9 bases agree with TRBD1. The CDR3 length is 14 residues. V lost 6 bases to trimming and J lost 6 bases; unmatched junction nucleotides: 9. Germline V gene lookup returns CDR1 SGHTA and CDR2 FQGNSA. CDR3 coding DNA: TGTGCCAGCAGATTTCCGGGACAGGGCTTCGAGCAGTACTTC. Residues: CASRFPGQGFEQYF.